The 2 T cell receptor beta chains below all came from one sample that was sequenced in a study of T cell changes during pregnancy in multiple sclerosis. Here immunoSEQ multiplex PCR was the method, and the copy in TCRdb shows in-frame clones only, minus some. The data contain 20,000 to 25,000 clones, 86% of them seen just once; the ten biggest clones take up about 13%. This material consisted of CD8+ T cells from peripheral blood mononuclear cells, taken in the first trimester of pregnancy. The source of these receptors is a female donor in good health, enrolled as a control in a pregnancy study.

The gene calls are TRBV6-1 and TRBJ2-3; 8 bases are shared with TRBD2. The CDR3 is 15 amino acids. Germline assignment: CDR1 MNHNS and CDR2 SASEGT. The trim removed 4 bases at V and 0 bases at J, leaving 3 bases unmatched. The CDR3 region is CASSVTSGSTDTQYF. The CDR3 nucleotides read TGTGCCAGCAGTGTAACTAGCGGTAGCACAGATACGCAGTATTTT.

This chain uses TRBV5-6 with TRBJ2-1, with D tentatively TRBD2 (5 bases). The CDR3 has 12 amino acids. Germline V gives CDR1 SGHDT, CDR2 YYEEEE. The V end was cut by 6 bases, the J end by 8 bases, with 12 bases between. CDR3: CASTEGGDEQFF. The CDR3 nucleotides are TGTGCCAGCACTGAGGGTGGGGATGAGCAGTTCTTC.